The clone carrying this T cell receptor beta chain was seen only once. As yet, its antigen is unknown. The data were taken from a study of T cell responses to AZD1222 COVID-19 vaccine. The data were produced by immunoSEQ multiplex PCR, yet TCRdb's version contains in-frame clones alone and is incomplete. The profile shows about 120,000 clones, 70% to 90% of them singletons. The study's findings and limits: In the spike-specific TCR repertoire, nearly half reportedly target unmutated variant regions.

Trimming removed 4 bases at V and 2 bases at J, with 18 bases between. The CDR3 has 16 amino acids. Germline V lookup: CDR1 SGHTA, CDR2 FQGTGA. The specimen was peripheral blood, collected on day 0 of AZD1222 vaccination. The V and J genes are TRBV7-3 and TRBJ2-7, with no clear D. This clonotype originated in an adult in good health. The CDR3 here is CASSSQGPAAPYEQYF. DNA for the CDR3: TGTGCCAGCAGCTCCCAAGGACCGGCAGCTCCCTACGAGCAGTACTTC.